The T cell receptor (beta chain) described here comes from a study of OX40 agonist ivuxolimab in advanced cancers. Looking at the study overall: Ivuxolimab was an agonistic, fully human IgG2 monoclonal antibody directed against OX40 (CD134), a costimulatory receptor. The purpose of peripheral TCRbeta sequencing was to test whether ivuxolimab changed TCR sequence diversity and led to clonal T-cell expansion. Patients were allowed to have had prior anti-PD-1, anti-PD-L1 or anti-CTLA-4 therapy, and around 40% of the dose-escalation patients had previously received checkpoint inhibitors. Intravenous ivuxolimab was administered to patients every 2 weeks at six dose levels: 0.01, 0.1, 0.3, 1.5, 3 and 10 mg/kg. The paper covers the monotherapy dose-escalation part of the phase I ivuxolimab trial, which included N of about 50 patients. Of the roughly 50 dose-escalation patients, hepatocellular carcinoma was present in 19, melanoma in around 15, renal cell carcinoma in 9 and head and neck cancer in 9. In the dose-escalation cohort, more than 75% of patients were male, and the mean age was approximately 60 years, with a range of roughly 23 to 85. Three dose-escalation patients achieved partial responses, one with hepatocellular carcinoma and two with cutaneous melanoma.

Genomic DNA was isolated from the sorted cells so that the TCRbeta CDR3 region could be sequenced. TCRbeta CDR3 regions were sequenced using the immunoSEQ Assay. The table was pulled from immuneACCESS by TCRdb, which kept in-frame rearrangements only. Such tables lose some clones; where checked, under half of the loss comes from unresolved V genes, and the rest has no known cause. The sample table records more than 4,500 clones; roughly 67% of these occur just once. The ten top clones hold 55% to 70% of the sample. The trial excluded patients who had a history of autoimmune disease or were on systemic immunosuppression. Peripheral blood for TCR sequencing was collected from all dose cohorts at baseline, on cycle 4 day 1, and on cycle 7 day 1. The samples were drawn from a first-in-human, open-label, multicenter phase I dose-escalation trial of ivuxolimab. Adults with locally advanced or metastatic melanoma, renal cell carcinoma, hepatocellular carcinoma or head and neck squamous cell carcinoma were enrolled in the trial. CD4+ and CD8+ T cells were sorted separately from peripheral blood before TCR sequencing.

Spanning cysteine to phenylalanine, the CDR3 consists of 13 amino acids. Just CDR3 DNA is preserved here, 39 bases in frame from base 1. The germline V gene (reference sequence) sets CDR1 to SGHAT and CDR2 to FQDESV. Overall study results and their limits: In partial responders in the 0.1-3.0 mg/kg groups, normalized peripheral clonal expansion was found to be among the lowest, especially among CD8+ T cells. After ivuxolimab, CD8+ T cells had more expanded clones than CD4+ T cells on average. Which antigens the clonally expanded peripheral T cells were specific for was not determined. At doses of 0.1 to 3.0 mg/kg, clonal expansion of both CD4+ and CD8+ blood T cells was observed from baseline to week 6. Low levels of normalized T-cell clonal expansion were also seen in some patients who did not respond.

A few counts support this clone. What antigen it recognizes has not been identified. This sequence is one base from a far larger clone and is likely a read error. Other DNA sequences of this sample code for an identical CDR3. The V and J genes are TRBV11-1 and TRBJ1-1, with the D gene uncertain. The material sequenced was CD4+ or CD8+ T cells sorted from blood, taken in a trial of the OX40 agonist ivuxolimab. The sequence was collected from an adult with an advanced solid tumor such as melanoma, head and neck, liver or kidney cancer. The nucleotides are TGCGCCAGCAGCCCTCAGCGGAACACTGAAGCTTTCTTT. This sequence encodes CASSPQRNTEAFF.